This TCR beta chain was obtained from a study of cytomegalovirus exposure and HLA in healthy donors. Study-level findings and limits: The study put 150 to 200 TCR beta chains on its list as cytomegalovirus-associated. Most TCR beta V segments were productive about 87% or about 30% of the time in an earlier analysis. CMV serostatus was the only recorded immune exposure for donors.

Concerning this clone: What it binds is not known.

The V and J ends lost 5 bases and 3 bases, in that order; junction bases with no gene match: 10. The length of the CDR3 is 15 residues. Per the germline V gene, CDR1 is SGHVS and CDR2 is FNYEAQ. Use of 60 Vbeta and 13 Jbeta primers characterized the PCR. Assay: immunoSEQ multiplex PCR; the TCRdb copy retains only in-frame clones and omits some. The sample shows 110,000 to 150,000 clones, about 86% of them seen only once. The TCR originated in a man aged 35-49 years in good health and CMV-seropositive. Sequenced material: PBMCs. The chain combines TRBV7-6 with TRBJ2-7; TRBD1 matches 7 bases. DNA of the CDR3: TGTGCCAGCAGCCCATTTACAGGGGCCAACTACGAGCAGTACTTC. Protein product: CASSPFTGANYEQYF.